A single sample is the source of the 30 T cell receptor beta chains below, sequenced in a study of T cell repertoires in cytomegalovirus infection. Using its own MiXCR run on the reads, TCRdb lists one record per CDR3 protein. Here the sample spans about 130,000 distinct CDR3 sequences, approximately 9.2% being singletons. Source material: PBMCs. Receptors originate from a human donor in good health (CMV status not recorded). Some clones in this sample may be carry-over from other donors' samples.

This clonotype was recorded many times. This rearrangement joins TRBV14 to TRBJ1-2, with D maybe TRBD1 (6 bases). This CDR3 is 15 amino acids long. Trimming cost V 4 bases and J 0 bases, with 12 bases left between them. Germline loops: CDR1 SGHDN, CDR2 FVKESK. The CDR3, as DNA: TGTGCCAGCAGCCCATCCGGGACAACTAACTATGGCTACACCTTC. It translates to CASSPSGTTNYGYTF.

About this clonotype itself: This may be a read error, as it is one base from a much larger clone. The CDR3 sequence: CASSLWTGQGNQPQHF. The CDR3 DNA is TGTGCCAGCAGTTTATGGACAGGGCAGGGCAATCAGCCCCAGCATTTT. The V and J genes are TRBV28 and TRBJ1-5; 7 bases are shared with TRBD1. Germline loops: CDR1 MDHEN, CDR2 SYDVKM. The CDR3 contains 16 residues. V trimming: 0 bases; J trimming: 2 bases; junction bases outside the gene matches: 4.

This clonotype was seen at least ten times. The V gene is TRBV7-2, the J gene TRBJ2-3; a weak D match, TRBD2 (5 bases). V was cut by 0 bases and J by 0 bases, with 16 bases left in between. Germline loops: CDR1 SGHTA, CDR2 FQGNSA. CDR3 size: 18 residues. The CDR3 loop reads CASSLARNSAPSTDTQYF. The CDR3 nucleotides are TGTGCCAGCAGCTTAGCCCGGAATAGCGCCCCTAGCACAGATACGCAGTATTTT.

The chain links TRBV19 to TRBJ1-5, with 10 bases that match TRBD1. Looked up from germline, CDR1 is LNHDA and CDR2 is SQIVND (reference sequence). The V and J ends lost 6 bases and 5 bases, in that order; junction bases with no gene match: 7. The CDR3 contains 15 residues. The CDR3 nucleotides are TGTGCCAGTAGGCCGGACAGGGGGATTTATCAGCCCCAGCATTTT. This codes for CASRPDRGIYQPQHF.

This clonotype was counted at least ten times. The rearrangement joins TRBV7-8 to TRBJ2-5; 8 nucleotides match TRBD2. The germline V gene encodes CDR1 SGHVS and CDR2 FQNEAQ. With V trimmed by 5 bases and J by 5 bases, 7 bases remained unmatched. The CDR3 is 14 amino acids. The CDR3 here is CASSPFGGGETQYF. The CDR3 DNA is TGTGCCAGCAGCCCCTTCGGGGGGGGTGAGACCCAGTACTTC.

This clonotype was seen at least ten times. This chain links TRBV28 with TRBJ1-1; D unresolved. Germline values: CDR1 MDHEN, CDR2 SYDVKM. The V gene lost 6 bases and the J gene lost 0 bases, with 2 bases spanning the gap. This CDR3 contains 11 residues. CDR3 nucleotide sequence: TGTGCCAGCAGGGTGAACACTGAAGCTTTCTTT. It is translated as CASRVNTEAFF.

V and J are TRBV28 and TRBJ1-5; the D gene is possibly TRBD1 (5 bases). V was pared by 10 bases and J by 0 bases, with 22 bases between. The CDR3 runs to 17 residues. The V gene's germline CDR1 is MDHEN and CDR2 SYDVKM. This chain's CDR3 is CATLGEGLGYSNQPQHF. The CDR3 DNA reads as TGTGCCACCCTTGGGGAGGGACTGGGTTATAGCAATCAGCCCCAGCATTTT.

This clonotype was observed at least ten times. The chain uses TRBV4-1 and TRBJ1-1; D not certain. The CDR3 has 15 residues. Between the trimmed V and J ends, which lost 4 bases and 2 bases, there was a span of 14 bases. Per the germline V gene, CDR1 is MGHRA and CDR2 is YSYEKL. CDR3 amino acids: CASSREENSNTEAFF. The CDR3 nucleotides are TGCGCCAGCAGCCGAGAAGAAAACTCAAACACTGAAGCTTTCTTT.

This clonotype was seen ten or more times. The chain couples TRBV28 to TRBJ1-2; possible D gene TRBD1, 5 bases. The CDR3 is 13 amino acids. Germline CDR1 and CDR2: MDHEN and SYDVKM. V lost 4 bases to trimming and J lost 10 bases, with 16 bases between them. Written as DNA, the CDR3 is TGTGCCAGCAGTTCAACAGGTATCCTTGACTACACCTTC. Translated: CASSSTGILDYTF.

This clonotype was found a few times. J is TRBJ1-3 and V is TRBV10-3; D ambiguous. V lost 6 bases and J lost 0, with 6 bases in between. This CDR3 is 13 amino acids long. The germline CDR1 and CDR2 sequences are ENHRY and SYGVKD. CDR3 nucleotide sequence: TGTGCCATCAGGACTGACTCTGGAAACACCATATATTTT. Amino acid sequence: CAIRTDSGNTIYF.

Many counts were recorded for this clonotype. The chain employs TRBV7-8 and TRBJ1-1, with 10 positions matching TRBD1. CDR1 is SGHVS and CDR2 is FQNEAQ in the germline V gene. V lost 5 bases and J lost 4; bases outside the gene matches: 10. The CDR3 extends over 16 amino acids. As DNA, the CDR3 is TGTGCCAGCAGCCGGGGACAGGGGAGGGGGGGCACTGAAGCTTTCTTT. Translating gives CASSRGQGRGGTEAFF.

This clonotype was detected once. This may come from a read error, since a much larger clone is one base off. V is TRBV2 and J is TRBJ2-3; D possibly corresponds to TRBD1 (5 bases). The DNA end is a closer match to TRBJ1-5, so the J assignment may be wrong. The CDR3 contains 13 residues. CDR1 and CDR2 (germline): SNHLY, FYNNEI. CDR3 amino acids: CASKTPGSDTQHF. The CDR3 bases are TGTGCCAGCAAGACCCCAGGGTCAGATACGCAGCATTTT.

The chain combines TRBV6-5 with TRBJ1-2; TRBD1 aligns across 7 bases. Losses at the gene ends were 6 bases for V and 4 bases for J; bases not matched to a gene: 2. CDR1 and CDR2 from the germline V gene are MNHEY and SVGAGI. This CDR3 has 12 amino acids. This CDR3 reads CASRGQLYGYTF. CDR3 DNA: TGTGCCAGCAGGGGACAGCTCTATGGCTACACCTTC.

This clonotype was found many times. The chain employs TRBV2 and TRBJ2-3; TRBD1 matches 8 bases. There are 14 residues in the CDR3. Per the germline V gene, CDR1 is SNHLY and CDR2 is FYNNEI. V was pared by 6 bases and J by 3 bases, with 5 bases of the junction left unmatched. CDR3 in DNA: TGTGCCAGCAGCGCGGACAGGGTTACAGATACGCAGTATTTT. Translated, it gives CASSADRVTDTQYF.

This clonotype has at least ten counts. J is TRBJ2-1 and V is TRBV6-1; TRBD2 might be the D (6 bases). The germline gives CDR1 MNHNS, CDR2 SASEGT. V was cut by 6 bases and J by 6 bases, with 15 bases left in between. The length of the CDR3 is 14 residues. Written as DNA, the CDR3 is TGTGCCAGCAGGCGGGACCAAGGCAGCAATGAGCAGTTCTTC. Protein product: CASRRDQGSNEQFF.

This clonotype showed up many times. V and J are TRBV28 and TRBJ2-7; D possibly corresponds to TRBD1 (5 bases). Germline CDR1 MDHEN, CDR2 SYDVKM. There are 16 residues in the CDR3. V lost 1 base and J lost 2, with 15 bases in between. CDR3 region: CASSLLSGIKPYEQYF. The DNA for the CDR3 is TGTGCCAGCAGTTTATTGTCAGGGATAAAGCCCTACGAGCAGTACTTC. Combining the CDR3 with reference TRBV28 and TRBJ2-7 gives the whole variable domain DVKVTQSSRYLVKRTGEKVFLECVQDMDHENMFWYRQDPGLGLRLIYFSYDVKMKEKGDIPEGYSVSREKKERFSLILESASTNQTSMYLCASSLLSGIKPYEQYFGPGTRLTVT.

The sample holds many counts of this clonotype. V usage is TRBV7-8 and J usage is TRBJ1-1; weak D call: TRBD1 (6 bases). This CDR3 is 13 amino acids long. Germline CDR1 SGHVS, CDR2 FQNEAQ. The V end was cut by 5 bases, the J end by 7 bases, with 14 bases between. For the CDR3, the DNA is TGTGCCAGCAGCCCGATCGGGGGCAGTGAAGCTTTCTTT. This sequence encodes CASSPIGGSEAFF.

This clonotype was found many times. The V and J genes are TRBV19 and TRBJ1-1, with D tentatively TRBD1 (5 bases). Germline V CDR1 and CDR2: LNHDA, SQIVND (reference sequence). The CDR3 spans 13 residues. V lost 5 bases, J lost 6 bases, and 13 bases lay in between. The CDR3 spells CASSRNVGAEAFF. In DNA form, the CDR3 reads TGTGCCAGTAGTCGAAACGTGGGGGCTGAAGCTTTCTTT.

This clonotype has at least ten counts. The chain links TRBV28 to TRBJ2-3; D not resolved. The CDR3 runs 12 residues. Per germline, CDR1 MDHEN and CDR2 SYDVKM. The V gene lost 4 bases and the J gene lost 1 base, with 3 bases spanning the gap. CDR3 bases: TGTGCCAGCAGTTCTGGCACAGATACGCAGTATTTT. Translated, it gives CASSSGTDTQYF. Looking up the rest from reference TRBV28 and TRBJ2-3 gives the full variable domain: DVKVTQSSRYLVKRTGEKVFLECVQDMDHENMFWYRQDPGLGLRLIYFSYDVKMKEKGDIPEGYSVSREKKERFSLILESASTNQTSMYLCASSSGTDTQYFGPGTRLTVL.

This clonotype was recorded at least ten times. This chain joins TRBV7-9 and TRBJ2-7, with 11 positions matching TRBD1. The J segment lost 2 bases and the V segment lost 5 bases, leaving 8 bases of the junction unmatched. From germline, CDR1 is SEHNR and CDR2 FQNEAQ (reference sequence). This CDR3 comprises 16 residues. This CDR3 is CASSTPPGQGAYEQYF. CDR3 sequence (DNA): TGTGCCAGCAGCACACCCCCGGGACAGGGGGCCTACGAGCAGTACTTC.

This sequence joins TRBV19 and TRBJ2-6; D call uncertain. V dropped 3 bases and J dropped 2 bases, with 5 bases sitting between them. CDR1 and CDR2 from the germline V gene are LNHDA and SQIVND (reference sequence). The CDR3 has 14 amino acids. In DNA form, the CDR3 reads TGTGCCAGTAGTATCGGAGCTGGGGCCAACGTCCTGACTTTC. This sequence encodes CASSIGAGANVLTF.

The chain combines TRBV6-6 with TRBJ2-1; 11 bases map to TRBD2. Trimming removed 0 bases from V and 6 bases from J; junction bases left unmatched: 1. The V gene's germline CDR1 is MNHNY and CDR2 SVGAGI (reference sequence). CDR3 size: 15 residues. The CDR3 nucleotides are TGTGCCAGCAGTTACTCTAGCGGGGGGGCCAATGAGCAGTTCTTC. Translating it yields CASSYSSGGANEQFF.

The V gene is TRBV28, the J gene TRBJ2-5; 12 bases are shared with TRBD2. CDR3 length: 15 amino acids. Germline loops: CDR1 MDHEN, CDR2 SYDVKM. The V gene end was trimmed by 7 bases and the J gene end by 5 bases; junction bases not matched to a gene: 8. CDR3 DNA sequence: TGTGCCAGCACCCTAGCGGGGGGGCAGGTGGAGACCCAGTACTTC. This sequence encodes CASTLAGGQVETQYF.

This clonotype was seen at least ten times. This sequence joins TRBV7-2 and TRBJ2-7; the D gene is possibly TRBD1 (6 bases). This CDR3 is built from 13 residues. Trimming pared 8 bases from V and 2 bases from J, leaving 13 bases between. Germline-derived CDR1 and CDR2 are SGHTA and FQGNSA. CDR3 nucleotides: TGTGCCAGCGGAACAGGGTTAACCTACGAGCAGTACTTC. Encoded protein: CASGTGLTYEQYF.

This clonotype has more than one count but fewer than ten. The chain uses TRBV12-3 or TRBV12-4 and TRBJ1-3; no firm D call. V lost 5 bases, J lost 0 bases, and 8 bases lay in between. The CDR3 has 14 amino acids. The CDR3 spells CASSHVNSGNTIYF. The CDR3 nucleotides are TGTGCCAGCAGTCACGTCAACTCTGGAAACACCATATATTTT.

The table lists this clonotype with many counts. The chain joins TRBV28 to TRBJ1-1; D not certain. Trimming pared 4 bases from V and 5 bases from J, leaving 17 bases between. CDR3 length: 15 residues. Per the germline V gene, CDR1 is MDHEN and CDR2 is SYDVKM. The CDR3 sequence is CASSSVMGIGTEAFF. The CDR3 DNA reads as TGTGCCAGCAGTTCAGTTATGGGGATAGGGACTGAAGCTTTCTTT.

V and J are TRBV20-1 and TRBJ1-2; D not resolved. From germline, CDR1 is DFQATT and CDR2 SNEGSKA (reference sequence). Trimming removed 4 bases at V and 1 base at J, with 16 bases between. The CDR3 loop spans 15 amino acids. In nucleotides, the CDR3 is TGCAGTGCTACCAGCGGAACGAGTTTTAACTATGGCTACACCTTC. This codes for CSATSGTSFNYGYTF.

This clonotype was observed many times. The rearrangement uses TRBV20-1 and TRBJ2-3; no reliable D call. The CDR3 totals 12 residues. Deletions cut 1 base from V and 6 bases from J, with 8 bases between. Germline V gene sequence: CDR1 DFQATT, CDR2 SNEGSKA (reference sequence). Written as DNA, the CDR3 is TGCAGTGCTAGAGGATCAAGGGATACGCAGTATTTT. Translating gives CSARGSRDTQYF.

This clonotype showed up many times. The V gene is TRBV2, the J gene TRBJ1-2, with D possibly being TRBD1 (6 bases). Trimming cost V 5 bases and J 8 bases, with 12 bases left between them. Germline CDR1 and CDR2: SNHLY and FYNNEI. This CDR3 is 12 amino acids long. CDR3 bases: TGTGCCAGCAGTCTGGGGGCGCCCGGCTACACCTTC. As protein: CASSLGAPGYTF.

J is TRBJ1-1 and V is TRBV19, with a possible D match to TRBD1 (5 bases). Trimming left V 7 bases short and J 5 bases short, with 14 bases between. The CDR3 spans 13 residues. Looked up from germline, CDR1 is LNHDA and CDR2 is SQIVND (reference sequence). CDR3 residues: CASTKTGGTEAFF. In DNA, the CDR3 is TGTGCCAGTACTAAAACAGGAGGTACTGAAGCTTTCTTT.